This entry is about one TCR beta chain. This clonotype appeared a few times. Its antigen remains undetermined. An end of the junction does not agree with germline; a read error may underlie this. TCRdb lists the instrument as Illumina HiSeq 1500. TCRdb trimmed public reads at Q25 via fastp, called clones via MiXCR and kept in-frame beta chains. Records with the same CDR3 protein are collapsed into one entry carrying the most frequent genes and DNA. Recorded for this sample are about half a million distinct CDR3 sequences; about 42% of them occurred a single time. The top ten clonotypes cover just under 45% of the sample. The sample originates from a study of T cell repertoires in cytomegalovirus infection (dated by TCRdb to about 2019). About the study as a whole: Recently identified HLA-C-restricted CMV epitopes, whose presentation resists viral immunomodulation, were targeted by peptide stimulations together with well-studied HLA-B-restricted epitopes. Because public TCR beta signatures pointed to carriage of CMV infection together with the matching HLA type, the HLA type of each donor mattered for the analysis.

This sample's treatment or condition label indicates: in vitro stimulation with specific CMV peptide epitopes to enrich CMV-specific T cells. Paper-wide results and their limitations: In both this cohort and an independent cohort of 300 to 450 donors, the cumulative frequency of public TCR beta family members distinguished carriers of CMV infection plus the relevant HLA type. The ex vivo response was dominated by HLA-C-restricted CMV-specific TCR beta clonotypes, which also provided the single most frequent clonotype in two of eight donors.

Reading from cysteine to phenylalanine, the CDR3 counts 16 amino acids. Of the read, only the CDR3 DNA is kept; its 48 bases are in frame from base 1. As encoded in the germline V gene (reference sequence), CDR1 is MNHEY while CDR2 is SMNVEV. The starting material was cultured PBMCs, obtained from culture after CMV antigen stimulation. The sequence came from a human donor in good health (CMV status not recorded). Some clones in this sample may be carry-over from other donors' samples. The chain is assembled from TRBV27 and TRBJ2-3; 12 bases in between match TRBD1. The CDR3 region has the sequence CASRLYGTGGPDTQYF. The DNA sequence is given as TGTGCCAGCAGATTATACGGGACAGGGGGCCCAGATACGCAGTATTTT.